Given below is one TCR beta chain in context. Its antigen is not identified. Sequencing was performed with immunoSEQ multiplex PCR; in TCRdb, only in-frame clones are kept and a portion is missing. The sample has under 650,000 clones, about 96% seen once. The healthy adult donors were HIV-negative and reported no recent acute infections or vaccinations. This record comes from a study of shared clonotypes between healthy human individuals. Study at large: Three plates were used per donor for CD4 naive, three for CD4 memory, two for CD8 naive and one for CD8 memory.

From germline, CDR1 is MDHEN and CDR2 SYDVKM. The CDR3 length is 13 residues. The V end was cut by 6 bases, the J end by 0 bases, with 8 bases between. Study conclusions and caveats: Naive CD4 clonotype sharing across several donors was about 5.3%.

Sequencing was carried out using naive CD4+ T cells sorted from blood. The subset was: CD45RA+ positively selected. V and J are TRBV28 and TRBJ1-2; D is undetermined. The sequence was obtained from a woman in her twenties or thirties in good health. DNA for the CDR3: TGTGCCAGCAGCCGTGCCTCTAACTATGGCTACACCTTC. This translates into CASSRASNYGYTF.